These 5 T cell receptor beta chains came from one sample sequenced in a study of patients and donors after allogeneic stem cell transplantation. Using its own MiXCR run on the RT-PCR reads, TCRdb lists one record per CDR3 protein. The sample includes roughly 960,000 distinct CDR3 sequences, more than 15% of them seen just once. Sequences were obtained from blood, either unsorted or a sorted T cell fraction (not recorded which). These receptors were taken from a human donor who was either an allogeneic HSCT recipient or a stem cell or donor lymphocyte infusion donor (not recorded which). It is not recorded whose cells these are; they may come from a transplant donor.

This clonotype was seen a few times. The CDR3 DNA sequence: TGCGCCAGCAGCCAAGGTTACAGGGGGCTCCCCTCCTACAATGAGCAGTTCTTC. Residues: CASSQGYRGLPSYNEQFF. V and J are TRBV4-3 and TRBJ2-1; 9 bases align to TRBD1. Germline assignment: CDR1 LGHNA and CDR2 YSLEER. Trimming cost V 1 base and J 0 bases; bases outside gene matches: 7. CDR3 size: 18 residues.

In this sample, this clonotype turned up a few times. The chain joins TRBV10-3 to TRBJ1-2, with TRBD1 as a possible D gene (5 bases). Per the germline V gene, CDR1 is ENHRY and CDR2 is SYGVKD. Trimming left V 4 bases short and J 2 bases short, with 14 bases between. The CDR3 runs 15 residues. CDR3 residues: CAISAGLSENYGYTF. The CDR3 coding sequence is TGTGCCATCAGTGCGGGACTCTCGGAAAACTATGGCTACACCTTC.

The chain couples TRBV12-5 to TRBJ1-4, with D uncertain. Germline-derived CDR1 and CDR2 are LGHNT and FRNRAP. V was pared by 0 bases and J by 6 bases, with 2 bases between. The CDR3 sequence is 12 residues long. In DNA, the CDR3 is TGTGCTAGTGGTTTGGTAGATGAAAAACTGTTTTTT. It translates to CASGLVDEKLFF. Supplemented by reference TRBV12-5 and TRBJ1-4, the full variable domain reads DARVTQTPRHKVTEMGQEVTMRCQPILGHNTVFWYRQTMMQGLELLAYFRNRAPLDDSGMPKDRFSAEMPDATLATLKIQPSEPRDSAVYFCASGLVDEKLFFGSGTQLSVL.

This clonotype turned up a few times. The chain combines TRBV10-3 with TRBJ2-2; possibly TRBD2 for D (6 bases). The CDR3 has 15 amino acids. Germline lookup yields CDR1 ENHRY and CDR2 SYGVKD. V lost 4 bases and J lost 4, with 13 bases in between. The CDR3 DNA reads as TGTGCCATCAGTGTGGCAGGACTACCCACCGGGGAGCTGTTTTTT. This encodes CAISVAGLPTGELFF.

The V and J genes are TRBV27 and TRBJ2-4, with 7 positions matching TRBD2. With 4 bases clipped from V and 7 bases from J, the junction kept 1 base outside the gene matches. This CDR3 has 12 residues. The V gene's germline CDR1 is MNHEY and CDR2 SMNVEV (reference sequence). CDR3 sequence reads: CASSYGGNIQYF. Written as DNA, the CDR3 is TGTGCCAGCAGTTACGGGGGGAACATTCAGTACTTC.